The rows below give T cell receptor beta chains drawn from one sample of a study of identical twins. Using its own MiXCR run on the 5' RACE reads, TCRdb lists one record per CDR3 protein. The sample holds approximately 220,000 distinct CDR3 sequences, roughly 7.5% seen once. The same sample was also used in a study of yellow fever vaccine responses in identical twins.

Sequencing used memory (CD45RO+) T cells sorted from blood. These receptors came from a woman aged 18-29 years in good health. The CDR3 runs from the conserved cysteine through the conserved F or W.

CDR3 protein: CASSFLVETQYF
J gene: TRBJ2-5
V gene: TRBV7-2

CDR3 protein: CASNSDGRAGEQFF
J gene: TRBJ2-1
V gene: TRBV19

CDR3 protein: CASSVTSGGRETQYF
J gene: TRBJ2-5
V gene: TRBV19

CDR3 protein: CASSQESGAGANVLTF
J gene: TRBJ2-6
V gene: TRBV3-1

CDR3 protein: CASSLEGQGIDEQYF
J gene: TRBJ2-7
V gene: TRBV5-1

CDR3 protein: CASSPQGVNTGELFF
J gene: TRBJ2-2
V gene: TRBV18

CDR3 protein: CATPAGLSNYGYTF
J gene: TRBJ1-2
V gene: TRBV6-1

CDR3 protein: CASSLNTRSYTF
J gene: TRBJ1-2
V gene: TRBV7-2

CDR3 protein: CASGLVLGSADTQYF
J gene: TRBJ2-3
V gene: TRBV12-5

CDR3 protein: CASSSLGLAGVFSGANVLTF
J gene: TRBJ2-6
V gene: TRBV5-4

CDR3 protein: CASIEAGGPGEQYF
J gene: TRBJ2-7
V gene: TRBV12-3/TRBV12-4

CDR3 protein: CSASGVRGGTDTQYF
J gene: TRBJ2-3
V gene: TRBV20-1

CDR3 protein: CASTERGGRLWEQYF
J gene: TRBJ2-7
V gene: TRBV28

CDR3 protein: CASSQVTASPTDTQYF
J gene: TRBJ2-3
V gene: TRBV4-2

CDR3 protein: CASSLPSGYTQYF
J gene: TRBJ2-3
V gene: TRBV5-6

CDR3 protein: CASSESSGRDTQYF
J gene: TRBJ2-3
V gene: TRBV9

CDR3 protein: CASSYSATSGRILETQYF
J gene: TRBJ2-5
V gene: TRBV7-2

CDR3 protein: CASSRSSVTGELFF
J gene: TRBJ2-2
V gene: TRBV6-2/TRBV6-3

CDR3 protein: CAIRRLAASYEQYF
J gene: TRBJ2-7
V gene: TRBV10-3

CDR3 protein: CASSYQGQSHF
J gene: TRBJ1-2
V gene: TRBV6-5

CDR3 protein: CASSYSGGGEAFF
J gene: TRBJ1-1
V gene: TRBV6-5

CDR3 protein: CASSSGQSGELFF
J gene: TRBJ2-2
V gene: TRBV9

CDR3 protein: CSAGESGIQPQHF
J gene: TRBJ1-5
V gene: TRBV20-1

CDR3 protein: CASSRREGSVAFF
J gene: TRBJ1-1
V gene: TRBV19

CDR3 protein: CASRETGRETQYF
J gene: TRBJ2-5
V gene: TRBV5-5

CDR3 protein: CAWSFAGSPVYGYTF
J gene: TRBJ1-2
V gene: TRBV30

CDR3 protein: CASSLGTGKVHF
J gene: TRBJ1-6
V gene: TRBV7-2

CDR3 protein: CASSMEDTQYF
J gene: TRBJ2-3
V gene: TRBV7-8

CDR3 protein: CSVSRETQYF
J gene: TRBJ2-5
V gene: TRBV20-1

CDR3 protein: CASSGRLAGELKQFF
J gene: TRBJ2-1
V gene: TRBV9

CDR3 protein: CVSSQQTTGELFF
J gene: TRBJ2-2
V gene: TRBV7-8

CDR3 protein: CASSAQGRGPPGELFF
J gene: TRBJ2-2
V gene: TRBV5-6

CDR3 protein: CASSLRDSLSGANVLTF
J gene: TRBJ2-6
V gene: TRBV7-3

CDR3 protein: CASSPDGTPYEQYF
J gene: TRBJ2-7
V gene: TRBV7-9

CDR3 protein: CAISESIGLAGAREVEQFF
J gene: TRBJ2-1
V gene: TRBV10-3

CDR3 protein: CASSLRTSGIYEQYF
J gene: TRBJ2-7
V gene: TRBV7-9

CDR3 protein: CATSKDSSGGSYNEQFF
J gene: TRBJ2-1
V gene: TRBV3-1

CDR3 protein: CSAKGLAWADTQYF
J gene: TRBJ2-3
V gene: TRBV20-1

CDR3 protein: CASSSTTVSYEQYF
J gene: TRBJ2-7
V gene: TRBV7-8

CDR3 protein: CASRRREAPGGELFF
J gene: TRBJ2-2
V gene: TRBV7-9

CDR3 protein: CASSCELYF
J gene: TRBJ2-7
V gene: TRBV4-2

CDR3 protein: CAWSRPRDRGFYEQYF
J gene: TRBJ2-7
V gene: TRBV30

CDR3 protein: CASSQGQTSYNEQFF
J gene: TRBJ2-1
V gene: TRBV3-1

CDR3 protein: CASSPALDSNTGELFF
J gene: TRBJ2-2
V gene: TRBV6-1

CDR3 protein: CASNPLDTGELFF
J gene: TRBJ2-2
V gene: TRBV14

CDR3 protein: CASSIRPSGNTIYF
J gene: TRBJ1-3
V gene: TRBV21-1

CDR3 protein: CASSDFSGRAHEQYF
J gene: TRBJ2-7
V gene: TRBV7-8

CDR3 protein: CASSERLAGNANEQFF
J gene: TRBJ2-1
V gene: TRBV25-1

CDR3 protein: CASSVLSTGELFF
J gene: TRBJ2-2
V gene: TRBV9

CDR3 protein: CASSLIGTGGYEQYF
J gene: TRBJ2-7
V gene: TRBV5-1

CDR3 protein: CSVQRGQETQYF
J gene: TRBJ2-5
V gene: TRBV20-1

CDR3 protein: CASSQAQGGGTEAFF
J gene: TRBJ1-1
V gene: TRBV3-1

CDR3 protein: CASSLAAGLSEAFF
J gene: TRBJ1-1
V gene: TRBV7-6